These 27 T cell receptor beta chains share one sample of origin, sequenced in a study of control samples from healthy donors and cancer patients. Sequencing was performed with immunoSEQ multiplex PCR; in TCRdb, only in-frame clones are kept and a portion is missing. Found here are 120,000 or so clones, more than 75% of them singletons; the top ten hold approximately 9%. Sequenced input: blood. These receptors were collected from a man aged 35 to 55 in good health.

The V and J genes are TRBV7-2 and TRBJ2-1, with 10 nucleotides matching TRBD2. V dropped 4 bases and J dropped 6; count of bases not matched to a gene: 6. The CDR3 covers 15 residues. The V gene's germline CDR1 is SGHTA and CDR2 FQGNSA. CDR3: CASSSLAGGRNEQFF. The CDR3 DNA reads as TGTGCCAGCAGCTCCTTAGCGGGGGGTCGCAATGAGCAGTTCTTC.

The CDR3 nucleotides read TGTGCCACCAGTTTGACAGGGAATGGCTACACCTTC. This sequence encodes CATSLTGNGYTF. The chain has TRBV24-1 and TRBJ1-2, with TRBD1 matching over 7 bases. The CDR3 runs 12 residues. J gave up 6 bases and V 6 bases, and 3 bases lay outside the gene matches. Germline CDR1 reads KGHDR; CDR2 reads SFDVKD.

The chain combines TRBV4-2 with TRBJ2-7, with D perhaps given as TRBD1 or TRBD2 (5 bases each). Looked up from germline, CDR1 is LGHNA and CDR2 is YNFKEQ. V was trimmed by 0 bases and J by 2 bases, leaving 11 bases between them. The CDR3 contains 15 residues. As DNA, the CDR3 is TGTGCCAGCAGCCAAGATCCCGGGGCCACCTACGAGCAGTACTTC. This sequence encodes CASSQDPGATYEQYF.

This chain joins TRBV7-2 and TRBJ1-6; D remains unclear. CDR3 length: 17 residues. CDR1 and CDR2 from the germline V gene are SGHTA and FQGNSA. Trimming removed 1 base at V and 0 bases at J, with 10 bases between. The CDR3 region is CASSLVYRSSYNSPLHF. The DNA of the CDR3 is TGTGCCAGCAGCTTAGTGTATAGGAGCTCCTATAATTCACCCCTCCACTTT.

This clone was seen just once. CDR3 amino acids: CASSHDTSYEQYF. The DNA of the CDR3 is TGTGCCAGCAGCCATGACACGTCCTACGAGCAGTACTTC. The rearrangement uses TRBV7-9 and TRBJ2-7; D not certain. This CDR3 contains 13 residues. V was shortened by 5 bases and J by 1 base, with 9 bases between the two germline ends. Germline V CDR1 and CDR2: SEHNR, FQNEAQ (reference sequence).

V and J are TRBV2 and TRBJ2-3, with D possibly matching TRBD2 (5 bases). Germline V CDR1 and CDR2: SNHLY, FYNNEI. Trimming cost V 6 bases and J 4 bases, with 11 bases left between them. The CDR3 runs 13 residues. The chain's CDR3 is CASSVTRADTQYF. The CDR3 DNA follows: TGTGCCAGCAGCGTAACTAGAGCAGATACGCAGTATTTT.

The chain uses TRBV5-8 and TRBJ2-5; D might be TRBD2 (6 bases). Looked up from germline, CDR1 is SGHTS and CDR2 is YDEGEE. V lost 6 bases, J lost 8 bases, and 14 bases lay in between. The CDR3 has 12 residues. The CDR3, as DNA: TGTGCCAGCAACCTCCGCGGGGCAACCCAGTACTTC. Amino acid sequence: CASNLRGATQYF.

This chain links TRBV12-3 or TRBV12-4 with TRBJ1-2; maybe TRBD1 (5 bases). The CDR3 has 13 residues. Trimming removed 2 bases at V and 8 bases at J, with 12 bases between. The CDR3: CASSLWAGYGYTF. The CDR3 DNA sequence: TGTGCCAGCAGTTTATGGGCAGGGTACGGCTACACCTTC.

The chain carries TRBV12-3 or TRBV12-4 and TRBJ2-1, with D tentatively TRBD1 (5 bases). The CDR3 extends over 12 amino acids. Trimming left V 5 bases short and J 7 bases short, with 9 bases between. The CDR3 here is CASSLDRNEQFF. CDR3 nucleotide sequence: TGTGCCAGCAGTCTCGACAGAAATGAGCAGTTCTTC.

The chain links TRBV10-1 to TRBJ1-1; D might be TRBD1 (6 bases). CDR1 is WNHNN and CDR2 is SYGVQD in the germline V gene (reference sequence). V dropped 10 bases and J dropped 1 base, with 16 bases sitting between them. The CDR3 sequence is 14 residues long. CDR3 sequence: CATRRDTTNTEAFF. In DNA form, the CDR3 reads TGCGCCACCCGCCGGGACACTACGAACACTGAAGCTTTCTTT.

This clone was seen just once. This chain uses TRBV15 with TRBJ1-1, with 7 bases that match TRBD1. The CDR3 length is 14 residues. Germline V CDR1 and CDR2: LNHNV, YYDKDF (reference sequence). With V trimmed by 0 bases and J by 6 bases, 4 bases remained unmatched. The CDR3 spells CATSRDRGPAEAFF. In DNA form, the CDR3 reads TGTGCCACCAGCAGAGATAGGGGGCCTGCTGAAGCTTTCTTT.

J is TRBJ1-2 and V is TRBV5-8; 10 bases match TRBD1. Germline-derived CDR1 and CDR2 are SGHTS and YDEGEE. This CDR3 is 16 amino acids long. V trimming: 0 bases; J trimming: 2 bases; junction bases outside the gene matches: 4. CDR3 loop: CASSLAGTGANYGYTF. In DNA form, the CDR3 reads TGTGCCAGCAGCTTGGCAGGGACAGGGGCCAACTATGGCTACACCTTC. The variable domain in full, with the rest retrieved from reference TRBV5-8 and TRBJ1-2, is EAGVTQSPTHLIKTRGQQATLRCSPISGHTSVYWYQQALGLGLQFLLWYDEGEERNRGNFPPRFSGRQFPNYSSELNVNALELEDSALYLCASSLAGTGANYGYTFGSGTRLTVV.

The chain combines TRBV2 with TRBJ1-1; D not certain. The CDR3 is 11 residues long. V was pared by 1 base and J by 10 bases, with 7 bases between. Germline loops: CDR1 SNHLY, CDR2 FYNNEI. CDR3: CASSEEMRAFF. The CDR3 region has the DNA TGTGCCAGCAGTGAAGAGATGAGAGCTTTCTTT.

V gene TRBV7-2 combines with J gene TRBJ2-3; possibly TRBD1 or TRBD2 for D (5 bases each). The germline V gene has CDR1 SGHTA and CDR2 FQGNSA. This CDR3 spans 16 amino acids. The V and J ends lost 4 bases and 2 bases respectively, with 16 bases between them. The CDR3 DNA is TGTGCCAGCAGCTCCCAGTTCCGGGGCCCCACAGATACGCAGTATTTT. Translated, it gives CASSSQFRGPTDTQYF.

The chain employs TRBV18 and TRBJ1-4; 9 bases align to TRBD1. With 6 bases clipped from V and 3 bases from J, the junction kept 5 bases outside the gene matches. Per germline, CDR1 KGHSH and CDR2 LQKENI. CDR3 length equals 15 residues. The CDR3 DNA sequence: TGTGCCAGCTCCCAAAACAGGGGGCCTAATGAAAAACTGTTTTTT. It specifies CASSQNRGPNEKLFF.

The rearrangement joins TRBV6-6 to TRBJ1-2; D unresolved. The CDR3 loop spans 12 amino acids. Germline values: CDR1 MNHNY, CDR2 SVGAGI (reference sequence). The germline V and J ends were trimmed by 8 bases and 5 bases, with 12 bases remaining between them. DNA for the CDR3: TGTGCCAGCTGGTCGGCGGGTTATGGCTACACCTTC. This encodes CASWSAGYGYTF.

CDR3 residues: CASSLGQMKMNTEAFF. Here the CDR3 DNA reads TGTGCCAGCAGCTTAGGCCAGATGAAAATGAACACTGAAGCTTTCTTT. This sequence joins TRBV13 and TRBJ1-1; unclear D gene. Germline CDR1 PRHDT, CDR2 FYEKMQ (reference sequence). The CDR3 is made up of 16 amino acids. Between the trimmed V and J ends, which lost 0 bases and 0 bases, there was a span of 11 bases.

This clone appeared a few times. The V call is TRBV30, the J call TRBJ2-2; D unclear. V was shortened by 0 bases and J by 4 bases, with 9 bases between the two germline ends. The CDR3 is 14 residues long. The germline gives CDR1 GTSNPN, CDR2 SVGIG (reference sequence). CDR3 sequence (DNA): TGTGCCTGGAGTGTACTCTTAGCCACCGGGGAGCTGTTTTTT. Its translation: CAWSVLLATGELFF.

The chain carries TRBV4-3 and TRBJ2-3, with 7 nucleotides matching TRBD2. The CDR3 sequence is 14 residues long. Germline values: CDR1 LGHNA, CDR2 YSLEER. J lost 2 bases, V lost 3 bases, and 2 bases had no gene match. The DNA of the CDR3 is TGCGCCAGCAGCCATGGGACTACCACAGATACGCAGTATTTT. As protein: CASSHGTTTDTQYF.

V usage is TRBV25-1 and J usage is TRBJ1-6; no reliable D call. Trimming stripped 0 bases from V and 9 bases from J, with 12 bases between. The CDR3 length is 15 residues. Looked up from germline, CDR1 is MGHDK and CDR2 is SYGVNS. Written as DNA, the CDR3 is TGTGCCAGCAGTGAATATAGGCAGGACCGTTCACCCCTCCACTTT. Its protein product is CASSEYRQDRSPLHF.

V is TRBV5-6 and J is TRBJ2-7; 9 positions match TRBD1. CDR3 length: 17 amino acids. Trimming took 2 bases from V and 1 from J; bases not matched to a gene: 10. In germline, CDR1 is SGHDT, CDR2 YYEEEE. CDR3: CASSLAPGQGLSYEQYF. The CDR3 region has the DNA TGTGCCAGCAGCTTAGCCCCGGGACAGGGATTATCCTACGAGCAGTACTTC.

The V and J genes are TRBV18 and TRBJ1-1; D possibly corresponds to TRBD1 (6 bases). There are 14 residues in the CDR3. Germline values: CDR1 KGHSH, CDR2 LQKENI. V lost 3 bases to trimming and J lost 2 bases, with 10 bases between them. The CDR3 here is CASSPQQGNTEAFF. The CDR3 bases are TGTGCCAGCTCACCCCAACAGGGCAACACTGAAGCTTTCTTT.

About this clone itself: Germline is not matched at one junction end, which may reflect a read error. The rearrangement joins TRBV6-6 to TRBJ1-1; a weak D match, TRBD1 (5 bases). Germline V gene lookup returns CDR1 MNHNY and CDR2 SVGAGI (reference sequence). The length of the CDR3 is 14 residues. The CDR3 DNA sequence: TGTGCCAGCAGTAACTCGGGACGGTACACTGAAGCTTTCTTT. It specifies CASSNSGRYTEAFF.

This sequence joins TRBV4-1 and TRBJ1-6; 10 bases are shared with TRBD1. The CDR3 consists of 17 residues. V lost 1 base to trimming and J lost 8 bases; unmatched junction nucleotides: 8. CDR1 and CDR2 from the germline V gene are MGHRA and YSYEKL. This CDR3 is CASSQGDRGLTDSPLHF. CDR3 bases: TGCGCCAGCAGCCAAGGGGACAGGGGCCTTACGGATTCACCCCTCCACTTT.

The chain links TRBV9 to TRBJ1-1; 7 bases fit TRBD1. The CDR3 extends over 14 amino acids. Germline CDR1 SGDLS, CDR2 YYNGEE. Germline trimming cut 0 bases from V and 6 bases from J; bases unmatched to any gene: 5. The CDR3 DNA reads TGTGCCAGCAGCGTAGTAGGGGACAGCCCTGAAGCTTTCTTT. It specifies CASSVVGDSPEAFF.

J is TRBJ1-5 and V is TRBV18; a weak D match, TRBD1 (5 bases). Germline CDR1 and CDR2: KGHSH and LQKENI. The CDR3 has 15 residues. The ends were cut back, 3 bases at V and 4 bases at J, with 13 bases in the middle. The CDR3 spells CASSPAAGRNQPQHF. Here the CDR3 DNA reads TGTGCCAGCTCACCTGCGGCAGGGAGGAATCAGCCCCAGCATTTT.

The V call is TRBV7-2, the J call TRBJ2-2, with TRBD1 matching 8 bases. The CDR3 consists of 15 residues. V lost 5 bases to trimming and J lost 6 bases; unmatched junction nucleotides: 8. Germline V lookup: CDR1 SGHTA, CDR2 FQGNSA. In DNA, the CDR3 is TGTGCCAGCAGCCATCGACAGGGGTTCGCCGGGGAGCTGTTTTTT. Amino acid sequence: CASSHRQGFAGELFF.